The T cell receptor (beta chain) under discussion was sequenced for a study of cytomegalovirus exposure and HLA in healthy donors. This clone was counted a few times. PCR employed 60 Vbeta and 13 Jbeta primers. Method: immunoSEQ multiplex PCR; TCRdb's copy keeps in-frame clones and lacks some. The sample carries approximately 38,000 clones, about 66% recorded once. Germline CDR1 reads MRHNA; CDR2 reads SNTAGT. This CDR3 comprises 14 residues. With 3 bases clipped from V and 4 bases from J, the junction kept 0 bases outside the gene matches. The sample was PBMCs. V gene TRBV6-4 combines with J gene TRBJ2-3, with TRBD1 identical over 11 bases. This receptor was obtained from a man between 45 and 60 years old in good health and CMV-seropositive. CDR3 DNA sequence: TGTGCCAGCAGTGAGGGACAGGGGGCAGATACGCAGTATTTT. It codes for CASSEGQGADTQYF.